Listed here are 17 T cell receptor beta chains from one sample, sequenced in a study of blood T cell repertoires in COVID-19. Clones were read by immunoSEQ multiplex PCR, and TCRdb kept only the in-frame ones, dropping some. The sample records 98,000 or so clones, 71% being singletons. The sample taken for sequencing was peripheral blood. Receptors originate from a woman between 35 and 50 years old with acute or convalescent COVID-19.

The chain links TRBV20-1 to TRBJ2-5, with 11 bases lining up with TRBD2. CDR1 is DFQATT, CDR2 SNEGSKA, per germline (reference sequence). The CDR3 has 17 amino acids. V shed 3 bases, J shed 2 bases, and the junction held 11 bases outside the gene matches. The CDR3 bases are TGCAGTGCTAGTCGTGGTAGCGGGGGGGCCGGGCAAGAGACCCAGTACTTC. Its protein is CSASRGSGGAGQETQYF.

V usage is TRBV9 and J usage is TRBJ2-2; 7 bases are shared with TRBD2. Germline V CDR1 and CDR2: SGDLS, YYNGEE. CDR3 length equals 16 residues. V gave up 0 bases and J gave up 3 bases; unmatched junction bases: 5. CDR3 protein: CASSVVAGEYTGELFF. CDR3 nucleotide sequence: TGTGCCAGCAGCGTAGTGGCGGGGGAATACACCGGGGAGCTGTTTTTT. The full variable domain, its missing parts supplied by reference TRBV9 and TRBJ2-2, is DSGVTQTPKHLITATGQRVTLRCSPRSGDLSVYWYQQSLDQGLQFLIQYYNGEERAKGNILERFSAQQFPDLHSELNLSSLELGDSALYFCASSVVAGEYTGELFFGEGSRLTVL.

CDR3 in amino acids: CACTSEGEKPYEQYF. CDR3 coding DNA: TGTGCCTGTACGAGCGAAGGGGAAAAGCCCTACGAGCAGTACTTC. This rearrangement joins TRBV19 to TRBJ2-7, with D maybe TRBD1 (5 bases). This CDR3 has 15 residues. V lost 11 bases and J 2 bases, leaving 22 bases between the germline ends. Germline CDR1 LNHDA, CDR2 SQIVND (reference sequence).

This clone turned up a few times. V is TRBV7-2 and J is TRBJ2-7; D is undetermined. Germline V gene lookup returns CDR1 SGHTA and CDR2 FQGNSA. The CDR3 is 13 amino acids. Trimming left V 0 bases short and J 2 bases short, with 5 bases between. The CDR3 nucleotides are TGTGCCAGCAGCTTAGCAACTCCCTACGAGCAGTACTTC. This translates into CASSLATPYEQYF.

This chain joins TRBV15 and TRBJ2-7; 7 nucleotides align to TRBD2. CDR3 length: 15 residues. V was pared by 3 bases and J by 3 bases, with 8 bases of the junction left unmatched. Per germline, CDR1 LNHNV and CDR2 YYDKDF (reference sequence). The CDR3 sequence is CATSRGGTGYYEQYF. CDR3 bases: TGTGCCACCAGCAGGGGGGGGACGGGGTACTACGAGCAGTACTTC.

This clone was recorded once. This chain joins TRBV7-9 and TRBJ1-3; TRBD1 agrees at 12 bases. J was trimmed by 3 bases and V by 5 bases; bases with no gene match: 8. The length of the CDR3 is 17 residues. Germline loops: CDR1 SEHNR, CDR2 FQNEAQ (reference sequence). In DNA form, the CDR3 reads TGTGCCAGCAGCACACCGGGACAGGGGGCGGTTGGAAACACCATATATTTT. This sequence encodes CASSTPGQGAVGNTIYF.

The chain has TRBV7-3 and TRBJ1-1, with 9 bases identical to TRBD1. J was trimmed by 0 bases and V by 9 bases; bases with no gene match: 5. CDR1 and CDR2 (germline): SGHTA, FQGTGA. The CDR3 consists of 14 residues. CDR3 DNA sequence: TGTGCCAGACGGGACAGGGTGTTGAACACTGAAGCTTTCTTT. This translates into CARRDRVLNTEAFF.

The chain carries TRBV19 and TRBJ2-5; the D gene is possibly TRBD2 (6 bases). This CDR3 is 14 amino acids long. CDR1 is LNHDA and CDR2 is SQIVND in the germline V gene (reference sequence). Trimming shortened V by 3 bases and J by 7 bases, and 15 bases separated the two germline ends. The CDR3 DNA reads as TGTGCCAGTAGTATCCCGGACCCGCGGGGGACCCAGTACTTC. Translation gives CASSIPDPRGTQYF.

V is TRBV5-1 and J is TRBJ2-7, with 9 nucleotides matching TRBD1. This CDR3 has 15 amino acids. Germline trimming cut 0 bases from V and 5 bases from J; bases unmatched to any gene: 6. Per germline, CDR1 SGHRS and CDR2 YFSETQ. The CDR3 reads CASSLAGTGFDEQYF. Here the CDR3 DNA reads TGCGCCAGCAGCTTGGCCGGGACAGGGTTTGACGAGCAGTACTTC.

The chain joins TRBV4-1 to TRBJ1-5; D not resolved. Germline V CDR1 and CDR2: MGHRA, YSYEKL. V shed 1 base and J shed 1 base, with 8 bases lying between them. The CDR3 is made up of 15 amino acids. This CDR3 is CASSQGGQSNQPQHF. The CDR3 DNA reads TGCGCCAGCAGCCAAGGAGGGCAAAGCAATCAGCCCCAGCATTTT.

V gene TRBV6-2 or TRBV6-3 combines with J gene TRBJ2-7, with TRBD1 matching 9 bases. Germline-derived CDR1 and CDR2 are MNHEY and SVGEGT. Trimming removed 6 bases from V and 1 base from J; junction bases left unmatched: 7. The CDR3 consists of 15 residues. The CDR3 loop is CASSTGDRASYEQYF. The CDR3 DNA follows: TGTGCCAGCAGCACCGGGGACAGGGCTTCCTACGAGCAGTACTTC.

J is TRBJ2-7 and V is TRBV27, with 10 positions matching TRBD1. Trimming took 6 bases from V and 0 from J; bases not matched to a gene: 5. This CDR3 has 15 residues. CDR1 MNHEY and CDR2 SMNVEV come from the germline V gene (reference sequence). The CDR3 DNA reads TGTGCCAGCAGGTATAGGGACAGGGGCTCCTACGAGCAGTACTTC. Its translation is CASRYRDRGSYEQYF.

This clone was detected only a few times. The V and J genes are TRBV5-1 and TRBJ1-2; D is perhaps TRBD1 (5 bases). CDR3 length: 14 residues. Germline CDR1 and CDR2: SGHRS and YFSETQ. V lost 4 bases and J lost 8, with 18 bases in between. The CDR3 sequence is CASSVSDFRGGYTF. The CDR3 DNA is TGCGCCAGCAGCGTCTCGGACTTCCGGGGGGGCTACACCTTC. Looking up the rest from reference TRBV5-1 and TRBJ1-2 gives the full variable domain: KAGVTQTPRYLIKTRGQQVTLSCSPISGHRSVSWYQQTPGQGLQFLFEYFSETQRNKGNFPGRFSGRQFSNSRSEMNVSTLELGDSALYLCASSVSDFRGGYTFGSGTRLTVV.

The rearrangement uses TRBV5-4 and TRBJ2-1, with 7 bases lining up with TRBD1. With 3 bases clipped from V and 4 bases from J, the junction kept 7 bases outside the gene matches. Germline CDR1 is SGHNT and CDR2 is YYREEE (reference sequence). The length of the CDR3 is 15 residues. CDR3 in amino acids: CASSYDRALYNEQFF. The DNA for the CDR3 is TGTGCCAGCAGCTATGACAGGGCCCTTTACAATGAGCAGTTCTTC.

This clone is a singleton in its sample. The V call is TRBV15, the J call TRBJ2-7; D unresolved. The CDR3 is 18 residues long. V lost 0 bases and J 0 bases, leaving 18 bases between the germline ends. Germline V gives CDR1 LNHNV, CDR2 YYDKDF (reference sequence). The CDR3 here is CATSRDISGRLSSYEQYF. The CDR3 DNA is TGTGCCACCAGCAGAGATATATCAGGCCGATTATCCTCCTACGAGCAGTACTTC.

The chain employs TRBV2 and TRBJ2-7; 11 bases align to TRBD2. CDR1 is SNHLY, CDR2 FYNNEI, per germline. The CDR3 contains 15 residues. V was pared by 6 bases and J by 4 bases, with 8 bases of the junction left unmatched. The CDR3 DNA sequence: TGTGCCAGCAGCGAGGGACTAGCGGAAAATTACGAGCAGTACTTC. The encoded protein is CASSEGLAENYEQYF. The full variable domain, with the rest looked up from reference TRBV2 and TRBJ2-7, is EPEVTQTPSHQVTQMGQEVILRCVPISNHLYFYWYRQILGQKVEFLVSFYNNEISEKSEIFDDQFSVERPDGSNFTLKIRSTKLEDSAMYFCASSEGLAENYEQYFGPGTRLTVT.

The chain carries TRBV30 and TRBJ1-2; TRBD1 aligns across 7 bases. With V trimmed by 5 bases and J by 4 bases, 7 bases remained unmatched. Germline V gives CDR1 GTSNPN, CDR2 SVGIG (reference sequence). The CDR3 has 13 amino acids. CDR3 coding DNA: TGTGCCTGGGGCCGGGACAGACCCTATGGCTACACCTTC. Its protein is CAWGRDRPYGYTF.